This TCR beta chain came from a study of cytomegalovirus exposure and HLA in healthy donors. Notes on the study in general: Listed as cytomegalovirus-associated were 150 to 200 TCR beta chains.

There are 16 residues in the CDR3. PCR employed 60 Vbeta and 13 Jbeta primers. Measured with immunoSEQ multiplex PCR; TCRdb has only the in-frame clones, and not every one. This table holds under 80,000 clones, less than 80% found once. In the case of this clone: Its matching antigen is unknown.

The V call is TRBV21-1, the J call TRBJ1-1; the table gives TRBD1 as D, unverified against the DNA. TRBV21-1 is an annotated pseudogene. Sequencing input: PBMCs. This clonotype originated in a woman between 40 and 50 years old in good health and CMV-seronegative. The CDR3 DNA reads as TGTGCCAGCAGGGACGGGGACAGGGGCTCGAGCACTGAAGCTTTCTTT. Its protein product is CASRDGDRGSSTEAFF.